The 11 T cell receptor beta chains below come from one sample, sequenced in a study of blood T cell repertoires in COVID-19 (dated by TCRdb to the early 2020s). The library was generated by the immunoSEQ multiplex PCR assay. TCRdb re-hosts the immuneACCESS table, in-frame sequences only. Its copies lack some clones; in the studies checked, an unresolved V gene accounts for under half of them, and the cause for the rest is not known. This sample holds roughly 95,000 clones; 82% were observed only once. The ten largest account for around 18% of the sample. Material: peripheral blood. These receptors came from a man aged 80 or over with acute or convalescent COVID-19.

As regards this clone: Other DNA variants within this sample encode the same CDR3. This chain connects TRBV5-1 to TRBJ2-5, with TRBD1 matching 9 bases. V trimming: 3 bases; J trimming: 4 bases; junction bases outside the gene matches: 4. Germline V lookup: CDR1 SGHRS, CDR2 YFSETQ. This CDR3 contains 14 residues. CDR3 protein: CASSSPTGGETQYF. Here the CDR3 DNA reads TGCGCCAGCAGCTCCCCGACAGGGGGAGAGACCCAGTACTTC.

The rearrangement joins TRBV2 to TRBJ1-5, with TRBD1 matching 8 bases. CDR1 SNHLY and CDR2 FYNNEI come from the germline V gene. The length of the CDR3 is 13 residues. The V segment lost 6 bases and the J segment 5 bases; nucleotides outside the gene matches: 3. CDR3 loop: CASRGTGDQPQHF. CDR3 DNA sequence: TGTGCCAGCAGGGGGACAGGTGATCAGCCCCAGCATTTT.

The chain is built from TRBV9 and TRBJ1-1; D ambiguous. This CDR3 region has 13 residues. Germline CDR1 and CDR2: SGDLS and YYNGEE. The V end was cut by 4 bases, the J end by 9 bases, with 16 bases between. In DNA, the CDR3 is TGTGCCAGCAGCCCGACTCATAGATCTCAAGCTTTCTTT. The encoded protein is CASSPTHRSQAFF.

This chain connects TRBV5-4 to TRBJ2-4; D call uncertain. The germline V and J ends were trimmed by 2 bases and 12 bases, with 18 bases remaining between them. The CDR3 covers 14 residues. Germline V gene lookup returns CDR1 SGHNT and CDR2 YYREEE (reference sequence). CDR3 region: CASSFNQVAQHQYF. CDR3 sequence (DNA): TGTGCCAGCAGCTTTAATCAGGTCGCTCAACATCAGTACTTC. The variable domain in full, completed from reference TRBV5-4 and TRBJ2-4, reads ETGVTQSPTHLIKTRGQQVTLRCSSQSGHNTVSWYQQALGQGPQFIFQYYREEENGRGNFPPRFSGLQFPNYSSELNVNALELDDSALYLCASSFNQVAQHQYFGAGTRLSVL.

The chain joins TRBV11-2 to TRBJ2-3; no reliable D call. Trimming left V 0 bases short and J 2 bases short, with 6 bases between. Germline V gene lookup returns CDR1 SGHAT and CDR2 FQNNGV. The CDR3 loop spans 14 amino acids. In nucleotides, the CDR3 is TGTGCCAGCAGCTTAGATCCCAACACAGATACGCAGTATTTT. Translation: CASSLDPNTDTQYF.

The chain uses TRBV27 and TRBJ2-1, with 7 bases lining up with TRBD1. The germline gives CDR1 MNHEY, CDR2 SMNVEV (reference sequence). The V and J ends lost 2 bases and 4 bases, in that order; junction bases with no gene match: 5. The CDR3 spans 15 residues. CDR3 in DNA: TGTGCCAGCAGTTTAGGCCAGGGGGTGTACAATGAGCAGTTCTTC. Residues: CASSLGQGVYNEQFF.

This clone was seen only a few times. The chain joins TRBV2 to TRBJ1-2; possibly TRBD1 for D (6 bases). CDR1 SNHLY and CDR2 FYNNEI come from the germline V gene. V gave up 7 bases and J gave up 6 bases, with 18 bases separating them. This CDR3 contains 14 residues. The CDR3, as DNA: TGTGCCAGCACCCGAGACAGGACTTTTGATGGCTACACCTTC. Amino acids: CASTRDRTFDGYTF.

The rearrangement joins TRBV28 to TRBJ1-5; tentative D call: TRBD1 (6 bases). V shed 2 bases and J shed 6 bases, with 14 bases lying between them. Per germline, CDR1 MDHEN and CDR2 SYDVKM. There are 15 residues in the CDR3. CDR3 sequence: CASSLGGGGGQPQHF. Written as DNA, the CDR3 is TGTGCCAGCAGTTTAGGGGGCGGGGGAGGTCAGCCCCAGCATTTT.

This chain links TRBV6-5 with TRBJ2-3; D might be TRBD2 (6 bases). This CDR3 has 13 residues. The germline V and J ends were trimmed by 6 bases and 4 bases, with 11 bases remaining between them. Per germline, CDR1 MNHEY and CDR2 SVGAGI. The CDR3, as DNA: TGTGCCAGCAGACTAGCCGGGCCAGATACGCAGTATTTT. As protein: CASRLAGPDTQYF.

CDR3 bases: TGTGCCAGCAGCGTAGCCTCGGACAGGGGGGGGTATGGCTACACCTTC. Its protein is CASSVASDRGGYGYTF. J is TRBJ1-2 and V is TRBV9; the match to TRBD1 covers 10 bases. CDR3 size: 16 residues. V lost 0 bases and J lost 5; bases outside the gene matches: 7. Germline-derived CDR1 and CDR2 are SGDLS and YYNGEE.

This chain links TRBV14 with TRBJ1-1; 11 nucleotides line up with TRBD1. Trimming took 4 bases from V and 1 from J; bases not matched to a gene: 5. The CDR3 loop spans 16 amino acids. Germline V gives CDR1 SGHDN, CDR2 FVKESK. The CDR3 nucleotides read TGTGCCAGCAGCCCCGGACAGGGGGCCCGGAACACTGAAGCTTTCTTT. Protein sequence: CASSPGQGARNTEAFF.